This T cell receptor beta chain was obtained from a study of T cell changes during pregnancy in multiple sclerosis. Only in-frame clones appear in the TCRdb table, and some are missing; sequencing was by immunoSEQ multiplex PCR. The sample shows about 76,000 clones, 93% of them seen only once. The CDR3 length is 14 residues. Trimming removed 0 bases at V and 3 bases at J, with 8 bases between. Germline V gene lookup returns CDR1 SGHRS and CDR2 YFSETQ. Sample: peripheral blood, taken in the second trimester of pregnancy. The J gene is TRBJ2-3, the V gene TRBV5-1; D not certain. The origin of this receptor is a female donor with multiple sclerosis, enrolled in a pregnancy study. The CDR3 nucleotides read TGCGCCAGCAGCTTGGCCGCGAAGACAGATACGCAGTATTTT. The encoded protein is CASSLAAKTDTQYF. The entire variable domain, with the rest obtained from reference TRBV5-1 and TRBJ2-3, is as follows: KAGVTQTPRYLIKTRGQQVTLSCSPISGHRSVSWYQQTPGQGLQFLFEYFSETQRNKGNFPGRFSGRQFSNSRSEMNVSTLELGDSALYLCASSLAAKTDTQYFGPGTRLTVL.